These 30 T cell receptor beta chains share one sample of origin, sequenced in a study of OX40 agonist ivuxolimab in advanced cancers. Clones were read by immunoSEQ multiplex PCR, and TCRdb kept only the in-frame ones, dropping some. The table records tens of thousands of clones, roughly 91% of them present only once. This specimen was CD4+ or CD8+ T cells sorted from blood, taken in a trial of the OX40 agonist ivuxolimab. These TCRs come from an adult with an advanced solid tumor such as melanoma, head and neck, liver or kidney cancer.

The rearrangement uses TRBV7-9 and TRBJ1-1, with TRBD1 matching 8 bases. Germline V gives CDR1 SEHNR, CDR2 FQNEAQ (reference sequence). This CDR3 contains 13 residues. Losses at the gene ends were 4 bases for V and 5 bases for J; bases not matched to a gene: 3. The chain's CDR3 is CASSWTGNTEAFF. The DNA for the CDR3 is TGTGCCAGCAGCTGGACAGGGAATACTGAAGCTTTCTTT. The full variable domain, completed using reference TRBV7-9 and TRBJ1-1, is DTGVSQNPRHKITKRGQNVTFRCDPISEHNRLYWYRQTLGQGPEFLTYFQNEAQLEKSRLLSDRFSAERPKGSFSTLEIQRTEQGDSAMYLCASSWTGNTEAFFGQGTRLTVV.

This chain links TRBV20-1 with TRBJ2-7, with 7 bases matching TRBD2. The length of the CDR3 is 11 residues. Germline CDR1 reads DFQATT; CDR2 reads SNEGSKA (reference sequence). Unmatched junction bases numbered 4, after V lost 0 bases and J lost 11 bases. DNA for the CDR3: TGCAGTGCTAGAGATGGGAGGGGAGAGTACTTC. Protein product: CSARDGRGEYF.

V gene TRBV6-1 combines with J gene TRBJ1-5; 9 nucleotides line up with TRBD1. The CDR3 loop spans 14 amino acids. Germline V gives CDR1 MNHNS, CDR2 SASEGT. V trimming: 10 bases; J trimming: 0 bases; junction bases outside the gene matches: 4. DNA of the CDR3: TGTGCCACCGAGGACAGGGGTAGCAATCAGCCCCAGCATTTT. This codes for CATEDRGSNQPQHF.

This clone came up once. CDR3 amino acids: CASSADTLHNTGELFF. CDR3 DNA: TGTGCCAGCTCTGCGGACACCCTTCATAACACCGGGGAGCTGTTTTTT. The rearrangement uses TRBV18 and TRBJ2-2, with D tentatively TRBD1 (5 bases). V shed 6 bases and J shed 2 bases, with 16 bases lying between them. Germline V gene sequence: CDR1 KGHSH, CDR2 LQKENI. CDR3 length: 16 amino acids.

This chain uses TRBV18 with TRBJ1-1; D is uncertain. Deletions cut 2 bases from V and 1 base from J, with 17 bases between. There are 17 residues in the CDR3. The V gene's germline CDR1 is KGHSH and CDR2 LQKENI. CDR3 coding DNA: TGTGCCAGCTCACCAAACAACCTCGGGATTGGGAACACTGAAGCTTTCTTT. It specifies CASSPNNLGIGNTEAFF.

A note on this clone: Mismatch with germline at one junction end may stem from a read error. This chain links TRBV11-2 with TRBJ1-6; 12 bases fit TRBD1. Germline V gives CDR1 SGHAT, CDR2 FQNNGV. The CDR3 is 17 residues long. CDR3 loop: CASSQEFGTGGDSPLHF. In DNA form, the CDR3 reads TGCGCCAGCAGCCAAGAGTTTGGGACAGGGGGCGATTCACCCCTCCACTTT.

The chain links TRBV14 to TRBJ1-2; no clear D. This CDR3 contains 12 residues. Germline CDR1 reads SGHDN; CDR2 reads FVKESK. V was clipped by 4 bases and J by 6 bases, with 9 bases between them. The CDR3: CASSLSSDGYTF. CDR3 nucleotide sequence: TGTGCCAGCAGCCTTAGCTCGGATGGCTACACCTTC.

V gene TRBV5-1 combines with J gene TRBJ1-3; no clear D gene. V was cut by 0 bases and J by 1 base, with 2 bases left in between. The germline V gene encodes CDR1 SGHRS and CDR2 YFSETQ. This CDR3 is built from 13 residues. CDR3 nucleotides: TGCGCCAGCAGCTTGGGGTCTGGAAACACCATATATTTT. The encoded protein is CASSLGSGNTIYF.

The rearrangement uses TRBV5-5 and TRBJ1-4; D is undetermined. The V gene lost 4 bases and the J gene lost 8 bases, with 21 bases spanning the gap. The CDR3 extends over 16 amino acids. Germline V gene sequence: CDR1 SGHKS, CDR2 YYEKEE (reference sequence). Here the CDR3 reads CASSHPFRVGYEKLFF. The DNA for the CDR3 is TGTGCCAGCAGCCACCCCTTCCGGGTAGGGTACGAAAAACTGTTTTTT.

The chain links TRBV5-8 to TRBJ1-5, with 10 bases matching TRBD1. CDR1 and CDR2 from the germline V gene are SGHTS and YDEGEE. This CDR3 comprises 18 residues. J lost 2 bases, V lost 0 bases, and 8 bases had no gene match. CDR3 residues: CASSLEPGQGRGNQPQHF. The CDR3 DNA sequence: TGTGCCAGCAGCTTGGAACCGGGACAGGGGAGAGGCAATCAGCCCCAGCATTTT.

The chain has TRBV7-9 and TRBJ1-1, with D possibly being TRBD1 (6 bases). The CDR3 is 13 amino acids. The ends were cut back, 1 base at V and 10 bases at J, with 13 bases in the middle. Germline CDR1 and CDR2: SEHNR and FQNEAQ (reference sequence). CDR3 DNA: TGTGCCAGCAGCTTAGTTCCGGCAGGGGTAGCTTTCTTT. This gives the protein CASSLVPAGVAFF.

The J gene is TRBJ1-3, the V gene TRBV2; a possible D gene is TRBD1 (5 bases). Trimming stripped 5 bases from V and 2 bases from J, with 16 bases between. Per the germline V gene, CDR1 is SNHLY and CDR2 is FYNNEI. The CDR3 loop spans 16 amino acids. CDR3 DNA sequence: TGTGCCAGCAGTCCCCGTAGGACACCGCCTGGAAACACCATATATTTT. This translates into CASSPRRTPPGNTIYF.

The CDR3 here is CASRVSHYTEAFF. The CDR3 DNA is TGTGCCAGCAGGGTGAGTCATTACACTGAAGCTTTCTTT. This chain links TRBV28 with TRBJ1-1; no clear D gene. The CDR3 is made up of 13 amino acids. Per the germline V gene, CDR1 is MDHEN and CDR2 is SYDVKM. Between the trimmed V and J ends, which lost 6 bases and 3 bases, there was a span of 11 bases. Full variable domain (rest looked up from reference TRBV28 and TRBJ1-1): DVKVTQSSRYLVKRTGEKVFLECVQDMDHENMFWYRQDPGLGLRLIYFSYDVKMKEKGDIPEGYSVSREKKERFSLILESASTNQTSMYLCASRVSHYTEAFFGQGTRLTVV.

The V call is TRBV6-6, the J call TRBJ2-7, with D perhaps TRBD1 (5 bases). Trimming left V 6 bases short and J 5 bases short, with 14 bases between. This CDR3 comprises 13 residues. In germline, CDR1 is MNHNY, CDR2 SVGAGI (reference sequence). CDR3 sequence: CASRQASEDEQYF. CDR3 nucleotides: TGTGCCAGCAGACAGGCGTCGGAAGACGAGCAGTACTTC.

This chain joins TRBV2 and TRBJ2-5; D not resolved. V was pared by 4 bases and J by 1 base, with 13 bases between. This CDR3 spans 15 amino acids. Germline-derived CDR1 and CDR2 are SNHLY and FYNNEI. The CDR3 DNA is TGTGCCAGCAGTGCTATCAGTGGTCCCCAAGAGACCCAGTACTTC. Protein product: CASSAISGPQETQYF.

The chain has TRBV19 and TRBJ1-4; a possible D gene is TRBD1 (6 bases). The CDR3 has 14 residues. Between the trimmed V and J ends, which lost 6 bases and 8 bases, there was a span of 16 bases. Looked up from germline, CDR1 is LNHDA and CDR2 is SQIVND (reference sequence). The DNA for the CDR3 is TGTGCCAGTAGCCCGGGGGCAGGGAGAGAAAAACTGTTTTTT. Translating gives CASSPGAGREKLFF.

This rearrangement joins TRBV7-6 to TRBJ1-1, with D maybe TRBD1 (6 bases). The CDR3 has 17 residues. Germline V gives CDR1 SGHVS, CDR2 FNYEAQ. Trimming removed 0 bases from V and 1 base from J, with 15 bases in between. The CDR3 reads CASSLARGGRGNTEAFF. The CDR3 DNA follows: TGTGCCAGCAGCTTAGCGCGCGGGGGCAGGGGGAACACTGAAGCTTTCTTT.

Here the CDR3 reads CAIRMTGVNSYNEQFF. CDR3 sequence (DNA): TGTGCCATCAGAATGACAGGGGTTAATTCCTACAATGAGCAGTTCTTC. The chain has TRBV10-3 and TRBJ2-1, with TRBD1 matching 8 bases. Trimming at V came to 6 bases and at J to 1 base, leaving 8 bases not matched to a gene. Germline CDR1 and CDR2: ENHRY and SYGVKD. The CDR3 sequence is 16 residues long.

Turning to this clone: The missing conserved phenylalanine or tryptophan at the end of this CDR3 makes a read error likely. The V call is TRBV18, the J call TRBJ1-6; D is undetermined. The CDR3 is made up of 13 amino acids. CDR1 and CDR2 (germline): KGHSH, LQKENI. Trimming took 4 bases from V and 7 from J, leaving 8 bases between them. CDR3 DNA sequence: TGTGCCAGCTCACAGGACGGCAATTCACCCCTCCACCTT. Protein product: CASSQDGNSPLHL.

The genes are TRBV29-1 and TRBJ2-3; D might be TRBD1 or TRBD2, each matching 5 bases. In germline, CDR1 is SQVTM, CDR2 ANQGSEA. Trimming stripped 6 bases from V and 3 bases from J, with 19 bases between. The CDR3 length is 15 residues. This CDR3 is CSVRMSLWGTDTQYF. The CDR3 nucleotides are TGCAGCGTACGAATGTCTCTCTGGGGGACAGATACGCAGTATTTT.

The chain links TRBV4-3 to TRBJ2-7, with unresolved D. The V end lost 2 bases, the J end lost 5 bases, and 10 bases lay between the germline ends. Per germline, CDR1 LGHNA and CDR2 YSLEER. The CDR3 spans 13 residues. CDR3 coding DNA: TGCGCCAGCAGCCAATATGAAGACCACGAGCAGTACTTC. Translating it yields CASSQYEDHEQYF.

This clone was recorded once. The chain joins TRBV5-6 to TRBJ1-1; 11 bases map to TRBD1. Trimming at V came to 4 bases and at J to 6 bases, leaving 17 bases not matched to a gene. Looked up from germline, CDR1 is SGHDT and CDR2 is YYEEEE. CDR3 length: 18 residues. CDR3 in amino acids: CASSRRPTGQGAEAEAFF. The CDR3 region has the DNA TGTGCCAGCAGCCGCCGACCGACTGGACAGGGGGCCGAGGCTGAAGCTTTCTTT. The complete variable domain, with remaining parts taken from reference TRBV5-6 and TRBJ1-1, reads DAGVTQSPTHLIKTRGQQVTLRCSPKSGHDTVSWYQQALGQGPQFIFQYYEEEERQRGNFPDRFSGHQFPNYSSELNVNALLLGDSALYLCASSRRPTGQGAEAEAFFGQGTRLTVV.

V and J are TRBV7-9 and TRBJ2-7; no clear D. The CDR3 spans 12 residues. Germline CDR1 is SEHNR and CDR2 is FQNEAQ (reference sequence). Trimming took 1 base from V and 0 from J, leaving 1 base between them. CDR3 sequence: CASSLVSYEQYF. In nucleotides, the CDR3 is TGTGCCAGCAGCTTAGTCTCCTACGAGCAGTACTTC.

V is TRBV15 and J is TRBJ2-2; D not resolved. The germline V and J ends were trimmed by 1 base and 6 bases, with 18 bases remaining between them. This CDR3 comprises 17 residues. Germline values: CDR1 LNHNV, CDR2 YYDKDF (reference sequence). The CDR3, as DNA: TGTGCCACCAGCAGAGGATTTAATGAGCAAGCTTCCGGGGAGCTGTTTTTT. This translates into CATSRGFNEQASGELFF.

This chain links TRBV28 with TRBJ1-4, with 8 bases aligning to TRBD1. This CDR3 region has 15 residues. Trimming cost V 2 bases and J 5 bases; bases outside gene matches: 4. CDR1 and CDR2 from the germline V gene are MDHEN and SYDVKM. CDR3 in DNA: TGTGCCAGCAGTTTAAACGGACAGGGAAATGAAAAACTGTTTTTT. Its protein product is CASSLNGQGNEKLFF.

The J gene is TRBJ1-4, the V gene TRBV19; a weak D match, TRBD1 (5 bases). Germline V CDR1 and CDR2: LNHDA, SQIVND (reference sequence). The CDR3 length is 15 residues. V lost 4 bases, J lost 0 bases, and 9 bases lay in between. CDR3 amino acids: CASSTQGATNEKLFF. The CDR3 nucleotides read TGTGCCAGTAGTACCCAGGGTGCAACTAATGAAAAACTGTTTTTT. The full variable domain, its missing parts supplied by reference TRBV19 and TRBJ1-4, is DGGITQSPKYLFRKEGQNVTLSCEQNLNHDAMYWYRQDPGQGLRLIYYSQIVNDFQKGDIAEGYSVSREKKESFPLTVTSAQKNPTAFYLCASSTQGATNEKLFFGSGTQLSVL.

V is TRBV5-1 and J is TRBJ1-1, with D perhaps matching TRBD1 (5 bases). The germline V and J ends were trimmed by 7 bases and 4 bases, with 14 bases remaining between them. CDR1 is SGHRS, CDR2 YFSETQ, per germline. The CDR3 covers 13 residues. The CDR3 loop reads CASGPQGPTEAFF. In DNA, the CDR3 is TGCGCCAGCGGGCCCCAGGGACCCACTGAAGCTTTCTTT.

The chain couples TRBV5-1 to TRBJ1-1; TRBD1 matches at 9 bases. V dropped 0 bases and J dropped 3; count of bases not matched to a gene: 6. The CDR3 contains 16 residues. Germline lookup yields CDR1 SGHRS and CDR2 YFSETQ. The CDR3 protein is CASSLVPQGADTEAFF. The CDR3 DNA reads as TGCGCCAGCAGCTTGGTCCCACAGGGGGCCGACACTGAAGCTTTCTTT.

V usage is TRBV9 and J usage is TRBJ1-5; D is uncertain. The CDR3 sequence is 13 residues long. Per germline, CDR1 SGDLS and CDR2 YYNGEE. Trimming pared 3 bases from V and 6 bases from J, leaving 10 bases between. The CDR3 loop is CASSGSGGQPQHF. CDR3 nucleotide sequence: TGTGCCAGCAGCGGGTCTGGTGGTCAGCCCCAGCATTTT.

The chain combines TRBV5-5 with TRBJ1-5, with unresolved D. This CDR3 comprises 15 residues. V dropped 4 bases and J dropped 3 bases, with 14 bases sitting between them. Germline-derived CDR1 and CDR2 are SGHKS and YYEKEE (reference sequence). The CDR3 DNA is TGTGCCAGCAGCCTCGCCGGACGGTTCAATCAGCCCCAGCATTTT. Translated: CASSLAGRFNQPQHF.